This is a list of T cell receptor beta chains from one sample in a study of patients and donors after allogeneic stem cell transplantation. TCRdb called the RT-PCR reads again in MiXCR, with one record for every CDR3 protein. The sample gives roughly 880,000 distinct CDR3 sequences, about a sixth of which show up once; 5% to 6.5% is in the top ten. Sequencing was carried out using blood, either unsorted or a sorted T cell fraction (not recorded which). These receptors originate from a human donor who was either an allogeneic HSCT recipient or a stem cell or donor lymphocyte infusion donor (not recorded which). It is not recorded whose cells these are; they may come from a transplant donor. Each CDR3 is given with its conserved first and last residue.

v_call: TRBV21-1; cdr3_aa: CASSPEGSPGGRKPQHF
v_call: TRBV29-1; cdr3_aa: CSVDGREADTQYF
v_call: TRBV12-3/TRBV12-4; cdr3_aa: CASRSTLQGTGELFF
v_call: TRBV3-1; cdr3_aa: CASSHGLGSGETQYF
v_call: TRBV6-5; cdr3_aa: CASSYPGTGEQFF
v_call: TRBV24-1; cdr3_aa: CATSDLRGPTDTQYF
v_call: TRBV12-3/TRBV12-4; cdr3_aa: CASSLGMVGSWANVLTF
v_call: TRBV7-9; cdr3_aa: CASSYGTQRDTGELFF
v_call: TRBV6-1; cdr3_aa: CASRTDPGDYGYTF
v_call: TRBV15; cdr3_aa: CATSRALGNDEQFF
v_call: TRBV11-2; cdr3_aa: CASSLGAITYNEQFF
v_call: TRBV20-1; cdr3_aa: CSVPGIQRVYGYTF
v_call: TRBV20-1; cdr3_aa: CSANLRTAYGYTF
v_call: TRBV15; cdr3_aa: CATSSNPGTGGYTF
v_call: TRBV9; cdr3_aa: CASSVATWATEAFF
v_call: TRBV4-3; cdr3_aa: CASSQGTGDHGYTF
v_call: TRBV30; cdr3_aa: CAWGRLARPQETQYF
v_call: TRBV12-3/TRBV12-4; cdr3_aa: CASRRQGWTDTQYF
v_call: TRBV9; cdr3_aa: CASSVIPSTDTQYF
v_call: TRBV20-1; cdr3_aa: CSARLLTDTQYF